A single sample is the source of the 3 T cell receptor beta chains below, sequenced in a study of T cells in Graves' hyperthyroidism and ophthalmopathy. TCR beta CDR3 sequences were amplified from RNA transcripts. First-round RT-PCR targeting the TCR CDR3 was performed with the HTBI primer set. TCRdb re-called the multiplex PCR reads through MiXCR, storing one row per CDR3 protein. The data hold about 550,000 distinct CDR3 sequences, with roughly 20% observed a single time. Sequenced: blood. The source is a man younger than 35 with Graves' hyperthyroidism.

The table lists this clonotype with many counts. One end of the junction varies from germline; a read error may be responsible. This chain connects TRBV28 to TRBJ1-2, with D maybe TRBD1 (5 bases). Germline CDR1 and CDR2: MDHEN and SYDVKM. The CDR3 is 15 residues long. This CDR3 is CAGSRAPAGIYGYTF. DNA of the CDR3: TGTGCCGGCAGCCGGGCCCCGGCAGGGATTTATGGCTACACCTTC.

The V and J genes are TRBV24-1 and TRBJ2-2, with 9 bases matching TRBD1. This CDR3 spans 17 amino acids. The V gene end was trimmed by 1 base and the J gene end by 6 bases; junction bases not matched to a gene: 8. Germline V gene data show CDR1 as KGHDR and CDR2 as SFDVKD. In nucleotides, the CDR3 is TGTGCCACCAGTGATTTTACGGGGACAGGGTCCTCCGGGGAGCTGTTTTTT. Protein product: CATSDFTGTGSSGELFF.

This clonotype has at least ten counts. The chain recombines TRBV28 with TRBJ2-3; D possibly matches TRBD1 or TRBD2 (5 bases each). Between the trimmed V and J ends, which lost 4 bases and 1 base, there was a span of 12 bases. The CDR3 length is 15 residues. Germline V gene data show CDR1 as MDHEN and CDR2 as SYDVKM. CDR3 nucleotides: TGTGCCAGCAGTTCGGGACGGAGACGCACAGATACGCAGTATTTT. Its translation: CASSSGRRRTDTQYF.